This T cell receptor (beta chain) was recovered during a study of blood T cell repertoires in COVID-19. Study summary: Acute-phase and convalescent COVID-19 samples originated in the United States, Italy and Spain. PBMCs, B-cell-depleted T cells, or T cells were the source of the cDNA or gDNA that made up the material.

Germline V gene lookup returns CDR1 SGHTA and CDR2 FQGTGA. The ends were cut back, 5 bases at V and 1 base at J, with 14 bases in the middle. This CDR3 region has 16 residues. Original data processing: Using reference gene primer amplification, nucleated cell counts were estimated. Profiled with immunoSEQ multiplex PCR; TCRdb holds only in-frame clones, not every one. The D gene and trimming were derived from the DNA, and the V and J assignments and clone size from that table. Of over 130,000 clones listed, 70% to 80% are singletons. J is TRBJ2-2 and V is TRBV7-3; the D gene is possibly TRBD1 (6 bases). This TCR came from a woman of 80 years or more with active or convalescent COVID-19. The sample was peripheral blood. CDR3 amino acids: CASSASGVRNTGELFF. CDR3 in DNA: TGTGCCAGCAGCGCATCAGGGGTACGGAACACCGGGGAGCTGTTTTTT.